This TCR beta chain was found in a study of cytomegalovirus exposure and HLA in healthy donors (dated by TCRdb to the late 2010s). With respect to the entire study: In an earlier analysis of around 540 of the donors, 276 Gb of sequence data and 90 million to 120 million unique TCR beta sequences from 180 million or so T cells were reported. HLA typing covered class I and class II loci at four-digit resolution. The genetic ancestry cluster associated with self-reported Caucasian donors included 70% to 85% of the roughly 380 genotyped donors. Every repertoire in the discovery cohort had been generated on one and the same sequencing platform. The study used immunosequencing to profile the T cell repertoires of 666 subjects and linked those repertoires to cytomegalovirus serostatus. Roughly 5 DR-DQ haplotypes were treated as single units for association and clustering because of strong linkage in the cohort. Alongside the repertoire data, information on donor age, sex, ethnicity and CMV serostatus was compiled. Besides the first cohort of 666 subjects, a separate validation cohort made up of over 95 different subjects was used. In a later analysis, previously published TCR beta repertoires from about 640 donors were re-analyzed and high-resolution HLA genotyping was added so that TCR occurrence patterns could be studied. The study aimed to test whether cataloging public T cell receptors could reveal signatures of past pathogen exposure. In a later genetic analysis, genome-wide SNP genotypes for about three fifths of the roughly 670 donors were used, and that subset was treated as a discovery cohort. On average, around 240,000 unique TCR beta nucleotide sequences were sequenced per donor among 398 genotyped donors of the cohort, with roughly 18% of those sequences being non-productive. Typing coverage differed by locus: A, B, C, DRB1 and DQB1 were typed in roughly 620-630 donors, DQA1 in 522, DPA1 in approximately 610, and DPB1 in around 490. To decide whether each TCR beta V gene segment behaved as functional or pseudogenic, an earlier analysis of approximately 620 of the donors relied on high-throughput TCR beta sequencing. Roughly 300 gigabases of sequencing data and approximately 80 million unique TCR sequences were included in an early release covering several hundred HLA-typed donors. The study combined high-throughput TCR immunosequencing, statistical association of individual TCRs with disease status, and machine learning to predict cytomegalovirus infection status. In the later analysis, no new phenotypic data were used to find candidate immune exposures; instead, reliance was placed on TCR beta sequences and their occurrence across donors. The investigation overall reported the following: In vitro tests confirmed that a few of the cytomegalovirus-associated TCR beta chains recognize cytomegalovirus antigens. The classifier was reported to diagnose cytomegalovirus status with high specificity and sensitivity in both the original and validation cohorts. Several of the top co-occurrence clusters appeared to be linked to parvovirus B19, influenza, CMV and Epstein-Barr virus, according to a later analysis. Broadly in line with IMGT annotations, most TCR beta V segments showed up in productive rearrangements about 87% or about 30% of the time in an earlier analysis of about 500 of the donors. Because some donors lacked HLA typing at each locus, the association tests relied only on the typed subset. Assigning TCR associations to individual alleles was difficult when HLA alleles, especially DR and DQ, strongly co-occurred. Some IMGT-functional V segments, including TRBV6-2 and TRBV6-3, could not be told apart with the 87-base-pair reads, so those segments were excluded. It was suggested by the authors that the approach could potentially be generalized to other disease states and immunological phenotypes. According to a later analysis, TCR association rates differed among HLA loci, with DRB1 alleles showing the most associated TCRs and HLA-C alleles showing the fewest. Immune exposure information for the cohort was limited to CMV serostatus. At a false discovery rate of 0.05, a later analysis linked 15,000 to 20,000 TCR beta sequences to specific HLA alleles. Because counts were too low, some 16 rarely observed V segments, including chromosome 9 orphons, were excluded from the earlier analysis of around 640 of the donors. In a later genetic analysis, fewer N-insertions in productive TCRs were reported among donors in an Asian-associated ancestry cluster than the roughly 700-donor mean. An association between a missense DCLRE1C variant and V-gene and J-gene trimming of TCR beta chains was found in a later genetic analysis and replicated in an independent cohort. Correlated functional status among segregating V segments might reflect linkage disequilibrium, but an unknown experimental factor could not be ruled out. In the study, around 150 TCR beta chains were listed as associated with cytomegalovirus. Sequencing depth was assumed to be roughly uniform across donors in the presence/absence analyses, though that assumption may not hold. A later analysis found that most CMV-associated TCR beta chains appeared HLA-restricted, with HLA associations seemingly driven largely by CMV exposure. Compared with equally common non-associated chains, HLA-associated TCR beta chains in a later analysis were more clonally expanded and had lower generation probabilities. While some public TCRs were present in many individuals, most TCR sequences turned up only very rarely across donors. A further reported finding was that TCR beta sequences accurately predicted the HLA-A and HLA-B alleles for most subjects in the first cohort. This cohort had only TCR beta chains sequenced, and the lack of alpha or paired-chain data limited which features could be detected. A cluster of highly shared sequence variants was judged likely to be a technical artifact of the sequencing pipeline.

The cohort comprised 670 or so healthy bone marrow donors. All cohort members were sampled while nominally healthy, although unrecorded immune exposures were likely present. The donor tested CMV seronegative and was one of the 352 seronegative cohort members. Every donor gave a peripheral blood sample, and the peripheral blood mononuclear cells from that sample were used for TCR beta sequencing. The Qiagen DNeasy Blood Extraction Kit was used to extract genomic DNA from the blood cell samples. Points on this clone: Its binding antigen is unknown. Base qualities are not at hand, and no much larger clone is one base apart.

Receptor libraries were prepared by the immunoSEQ multiplex PCR assay. For the multiplex PCR, a mixture combining 60 forward primers for TCR Vbeta segments and 13 reverse primers for TCR Jbeta segments was used. The CDR3 region of rearranged TCR beta genes was amplified from genomic DNA with a multiplex PCR assay. On the Illumina HiSeq System, the amplified TCR beta libraries were sequenced as 87-base-pair reads. As for how the authors treated the data: Across the 700 or so repertoires, a later analysis counted 78 million or so unique TCR beta chains, about 10 million of which were shared by at least two donors. Raw reads were error-corrected and collapsed into unique sequences with a nearest-neighbor algorithm that merged closely related sequences to remove PCR and sequencing errors. Alignment of CDR3 sequences to IMGT reference sequences was used to assign V, D and J gene segments. For a sequence to be retained, a match of at least six nucleotides was required to both a V gene segment and a J gene segment. A rearrangement was called productive if the CDR3 had no stop codons and remained in frame with V and J, and every other rearrangement was called non-productive. CDR3 was defined according to IMGT convention as the region running from the second conserved V-encoded cysteine to the conserved J-encoded phenylalanine. In an earlier analysis of 550 to 650 of the donors, sequences lacking an unambiguous match to a single V gene segment were excluded. In an earlier analysis of approximately 610 of the donors, V segments were called functional above 56.7% productive rearrangements and were called segregating when the between-donor standard deviation exceeded 5%. A statistical classification framework was built for diagnosing cytomegalovirus status from the catalog of TCR beta chain sequences. In a later analysis, V and J genes were assigned by comparing TCR nucleotide sequences against IMGT/GENE-DB human TR gene sequences. In a later analysis, CDR3 sequences and most-parsimonious VDJ recombination scenarios were assigned using the TCRdist pipeline. In a later analysis, each TCR beta chain was defined by its CDR3 amino acid sequence together with its V-gene family, and reads lacking a unique V-gene family were excluded. In a later analysis, 450 to 600 highly shared, low-generation-probability nucleotide sequences were removed to address suspected cross-contamination and a sequencing artifact. In a later analysis, a clonal expansion index was calculated for each public chain from normalized within-repertoire ranks of inferred template counts. Generation probabilities in a later analysis came from a VDJ recombination model fitted to out-of-frame rearrangements, and those results were checked against IGoR. Hypergeometric tests were used in a later analysis to score TCR-TCR, TCR-HLA and TCR-CMV co-occurrence, with a repertoire-size bias correction applied to the TCR pairs. To estimate false discovery rates, a later analysis permuted the HLA or CMV assignments 20 times. In a later analysis, co-occurring TCRs were grouped with DBSCAN, and TCRdist sequence similarity was added when clustering was performed within HLA-allele-positive subsets. For co-occurrence clustering, repertoires with fewer than 30,000 or more than 120,000 public chains were excluded, along with about five repertoires with anomalous nucleotide sharing. TCRdb obtained this table from immuneACCESS and retained in-frame rearrangements with V and J assigned. These tables miss some clones; where compared with another copy, unresolved V genes account for less than half of the shortfall, and the remainder is unexplained. Clone size and the V and J calls come from that table; the DNA yielded D and trimming. For this sample the table gives around 75,000 clones, of which around three quarters were detected only once. About 3.5% of the sample goes to the ten largest clones.

The junction shows trimming of 10 bases on V and 2 bases on J, plus 14 bases between the germline ends. Taken from the germline V gene (reference sequence), the CDR1 and CDR2 loops are MNHEY and SMNVEV. The CDR3 starts with the cysteine, ends with the phenylalanine, and has 13 residues. Only the CDR3 portion is preserved as DNA: 39 bases, with reading frame beginning at the first base. The source is a man aged 35-49 years in good health and CMV-seronegative. Source material: PBMCs. The rearranged segments are TRBV27 and TRBJ2-5; the D region possibly corresponds to TRBD2 (6 bases align). CDR3 protein: CATSLAGQETQYF. The nucleotides read TGTGCCACCTCCTTGGCGGGGCAAGAGACCCAGTACTTC.